This TCR beta chain was identified in a study of beta chain features in type 1 diabetes (dated by TCRdb to the late 2010s). Broadly, across the study: Mean age, gender distribution, total cell number and subset yield were not different between patients and healthy donors. Regulatory and stem cell-like memory subsets were isolated from only 8 patients and about 8 healthy donors, whereas naive and central memory subsets came from all 28 donors. In the study, recently diagnosed type 1 diabetes patients and matched healthy donors were compared on the TCRB repertoires of their sorted circulating CD4+ T cell subsets. A total of 85 million to 140 million sorted cells were examined across all samples, and a strong correlation was observed between cell number per subset and RNA yield. Summary of the overall study and its limitations: PCR may preferentially amplify shorter templates, but because patient and control samples were amplified and corrected together, any resulting skew would affect both groups equally. Because cDNA was sequenced instead of genomic DNA, highly expressing activated cells could be over-represented, though the groups showed no difference in activation or CD3 levels. A moderate but significant shortening of TCRB CDR3 length was observed in type 1 diabetes patients in all four CD4+ subsets. Naive, central memory and regulatory TCRB repertoires appeared to be more alike among patients than among healthy donors. HLA sub-analyses involved small numbers of individuals, so any influence of HLA type on TCRB rearrangement remained unresolved. Fewer insertions and more nucleotide deletions at VDJ recombination sites were observed in patients with type 1 diabetes, implying thymic rearrangement abnormalities.

From each donor, a single peripheral blood sample of about 120 mL on average was drawn into heparinised tubes. A BD FACSAria II was used to sort naive, central memory, regulatory and stem cell-like memory CD4+ T cells with a panel that included CD45RO, CCR7, CD25, CD127, CD95 and CD27. All sorted populations exceeded 95% purity. PBMCs were separated immediately by Lymphoprep density gradient centrifugation and were stained directly, without being cultured. Samples were stained and sorted in pairs, with one healthy donor and one patient per experiment, so that batch effects were minimized. Including the terminal cysteine and phenylalanine, the CDR3 comprises 14 residues. The only DNA kept is the CDR3, 42 bases in frame from the first base. The germline V gene supplies CDR1 MDHEN and CDR2 SYDVKM. Deletion took 8 bases off V and 3 bases off J, with a span of 17 bases between the germline ends. All of the isolated RNA was reverse transcribed with the High Capacity cDNA Reverse Transcription Kit, so expressed TCRB transcripts were sequenced. Deep immunoSEQ sequencing was applied to naive, central memory and regulatory T cell samples, giving an average of approximately 4 million total reads per sample. After sorted cells were lysed in RLT buffer, RNA was extracted with DNase-treated RNeasy Micro or Mini kits, with the choice depending on cell number. To prevent cross-contamination, every cell subset was processed on its own, while patient and healthy donor samples were processed together. The immunoSEQ multiplex PCR was used to amplify TCRB sequences from cDNA, yielding 87-bp fragments that span the CDR3 region. The amplicons were sequenced using the Illumina HiSeq platform. The original methods were these. PCR bias was computationally corrected using synthetic template baselines, reads within Hamming distance 2 were collapsed, and singletons that could not be merged were discarded. Reads were aligned to IMGT to assign V, D and J genes, CDR3 length, and insertions or deletions at six rearrangement sites. Within each subset, clonotype counts were normalized to sorted cell number, and only after that were true diversity and Gini coefficients computed with the tcR R package. Repertoire sharing was quantified using the overlap coefficient calculated on TCRB nucleotide sequences. Out-of-frame TCRB sequences from naive cells were analyzed as a proxy for the pre-selection repertoire. TCRdb stores this immuneACCESS table with in-frame sequences only. Part of the clones is absent; in the studies checked, under half of the shortfall reflects unresolved V genes, and no reason is known for the rest. The DNA was the basis for D and trimming; V, J and clone size are from that table. The sample includes 620,000 or so clones, with roughly a sixth observed a single time. Approximately 0.099% of the sample goes to the ten largest clones.

With regard to this clone: Its antigen remains undetermined. Base qualities are not recorded, but no much larger clone differs from it by a single base.

The source is a man younger than 35 in good health. The V gene is TRBV28 and the J gene is TRBJ2-7, with a tentative D call of TRBD1 or TRBD2, each matching 5 bases. The sample comprised naive CD4+ T cells from blood. The sample's cell subset or site label, decoded: true naive CD4+ T cells. The bases read TGTGCCAGCCACCGGGGCGCGTGGTTCTACGAGCAGTACTTC. This encodes CASHRGAWFYEQYF.